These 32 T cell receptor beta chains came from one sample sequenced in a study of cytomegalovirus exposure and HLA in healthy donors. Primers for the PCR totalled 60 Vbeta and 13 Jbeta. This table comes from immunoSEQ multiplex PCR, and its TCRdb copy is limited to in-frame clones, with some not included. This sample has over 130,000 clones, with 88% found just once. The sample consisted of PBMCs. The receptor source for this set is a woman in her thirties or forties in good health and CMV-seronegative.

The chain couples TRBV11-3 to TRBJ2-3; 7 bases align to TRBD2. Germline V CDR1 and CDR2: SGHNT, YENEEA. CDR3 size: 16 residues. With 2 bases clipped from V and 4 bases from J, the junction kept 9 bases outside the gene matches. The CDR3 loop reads CASSLTRGLGADTQYF. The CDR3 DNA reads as TGTGCCAGCAGCTTAACCCGCGGACTAGGGGCAGATACGCAGTATTTT.

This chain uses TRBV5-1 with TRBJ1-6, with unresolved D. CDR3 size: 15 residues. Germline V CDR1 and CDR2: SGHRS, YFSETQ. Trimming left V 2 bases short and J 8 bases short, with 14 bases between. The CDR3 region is CASSLTGSRDSPLHF. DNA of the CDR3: TGCGCCAGCAGCTTAACCGGGAGCAGAGATTCACCCCTCCACTTT.

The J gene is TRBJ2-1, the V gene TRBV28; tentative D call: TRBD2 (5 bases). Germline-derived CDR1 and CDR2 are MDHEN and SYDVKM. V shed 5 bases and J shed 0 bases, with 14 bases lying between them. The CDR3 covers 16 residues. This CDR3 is CASSTTRRSSYNEQFF. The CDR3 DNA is TGTGCCAGCAGTACAACGAGGAGGAGCTCCTACAATGAGCAGTTCTTC. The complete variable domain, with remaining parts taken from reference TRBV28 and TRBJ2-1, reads DVKVTQSSRYLVKRTGEKVFLECVQDMDHENMFWYRQDPGLGLRLIYFSYDVKMKEKGDIPEGYSVSREKKERFSLILESASTNQTSMYLCASSTTRRSSYNEQFFGPGTRLTVL.

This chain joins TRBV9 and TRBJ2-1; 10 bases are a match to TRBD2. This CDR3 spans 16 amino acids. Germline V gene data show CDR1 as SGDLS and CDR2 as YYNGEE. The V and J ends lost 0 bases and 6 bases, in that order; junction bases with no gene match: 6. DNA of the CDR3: TGTGCCAGCAGCGTAGCTACTAGCGGGATCTTCAATGAGCAGTTCTTC. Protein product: CASSVATSGIFNEQFF. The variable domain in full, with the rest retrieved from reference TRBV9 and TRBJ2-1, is DSGVTQTPKHLITATGQRVTLRCSPRSGDLSVYWYQQSLDQGLQFLIQYYNGEERAKGNILERFSAQQFPDLHSELNLSSLELGDSALYFCASSVATSGIFNEQFFGPGTRLTVL.

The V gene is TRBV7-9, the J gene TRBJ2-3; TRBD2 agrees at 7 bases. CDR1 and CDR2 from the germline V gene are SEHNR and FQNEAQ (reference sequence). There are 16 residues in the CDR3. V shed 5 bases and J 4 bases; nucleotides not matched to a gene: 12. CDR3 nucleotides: TGTGCCAGCAGCCCTGCCGGCCGGGGGGAGGCAGATACGCAGTATTTT. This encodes CASSPAGRGEADTQYF.

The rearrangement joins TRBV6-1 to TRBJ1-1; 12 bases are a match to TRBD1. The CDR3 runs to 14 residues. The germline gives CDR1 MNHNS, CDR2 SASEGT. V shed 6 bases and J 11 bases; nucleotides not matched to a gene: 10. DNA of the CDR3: TGTGCCAGCAGCAGGGGGACAGGGGGCGCATGGGCTTTCTTT. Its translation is CASSRGTGGAWAFF.

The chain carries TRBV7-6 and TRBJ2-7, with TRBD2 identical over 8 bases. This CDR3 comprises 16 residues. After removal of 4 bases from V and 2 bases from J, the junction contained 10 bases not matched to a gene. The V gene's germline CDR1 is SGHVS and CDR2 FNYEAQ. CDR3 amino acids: CASSSLAGRTPYEQYF. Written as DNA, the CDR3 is TGTGCCAGCAGCTCCTTAGCGGGGCGCACCCCCTACGAGCAGTACTTC.

CDR3 DNA: TGTGCCAGCAGCTCAGGGTTTGGGCAGGGGGGCTACGAGCAGTACTTC. This encodes CASSSGFGQGGYEQYF. The chain couples TRBV7-8 to TRBJ2-7, with D perhaps matching TRBD1 (7 bases). Trimming cost V 4 bases and J 3 bases, with 19 bases left between them. Germline V gene lookup returns CDR1 SGHVS and CDR2 FQNEAQ. The CDR3 has 16 amino acids.

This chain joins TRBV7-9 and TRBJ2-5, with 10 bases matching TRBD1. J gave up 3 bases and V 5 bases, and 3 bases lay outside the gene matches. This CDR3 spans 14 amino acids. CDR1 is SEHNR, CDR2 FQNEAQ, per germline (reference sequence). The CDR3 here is CASSPGQGEETQYF. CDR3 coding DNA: TGTGCCAGCAGCCCTGGACAGGGGGAAGAGACCCAGTACTTC.

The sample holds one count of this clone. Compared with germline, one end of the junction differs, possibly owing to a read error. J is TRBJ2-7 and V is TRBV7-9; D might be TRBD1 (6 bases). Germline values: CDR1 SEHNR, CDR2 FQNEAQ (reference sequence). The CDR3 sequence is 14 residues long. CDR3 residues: CSSSNRQAPYEQYF. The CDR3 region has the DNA TGTTCCAGCAGCAACCGACAGGCTCCCTACGAGCAGTACTTC.

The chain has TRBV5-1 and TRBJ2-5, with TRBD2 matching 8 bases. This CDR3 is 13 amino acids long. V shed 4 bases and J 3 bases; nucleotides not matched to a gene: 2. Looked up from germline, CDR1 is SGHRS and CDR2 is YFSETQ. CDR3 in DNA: TGCGCCAGCAGCCCGGGACTAGAAGAGACCCAGTACTTC. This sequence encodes CASSPGLEETQYF.

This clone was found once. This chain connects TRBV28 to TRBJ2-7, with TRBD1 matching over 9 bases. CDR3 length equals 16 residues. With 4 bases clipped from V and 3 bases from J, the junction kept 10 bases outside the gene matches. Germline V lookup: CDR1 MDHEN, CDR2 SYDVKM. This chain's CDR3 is CASSSLYRTGVYEQYF. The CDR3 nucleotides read TGTGCCAGCAGTTCCCTTTACCGGACAGGGGTCTACGAGCAGTACTTC.

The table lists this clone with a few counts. CDR3 region: CASSQWSSTSHEQYF. The CDR3 nucleotides are TGTGCCAGCAGCCAATGGTCGTCGACTAGTCACGAGCAGTACTTC. The V and J genes are TRBV14 and TRBJ2-7; D is possibly TRBD2 (6 bases). The length of the CDR3 is 15 residues. The germline gives CDR1 SGHDN, CDR2 FVKESK. V was pared by 2 bases and J by 5 bases, with 16 bases between.

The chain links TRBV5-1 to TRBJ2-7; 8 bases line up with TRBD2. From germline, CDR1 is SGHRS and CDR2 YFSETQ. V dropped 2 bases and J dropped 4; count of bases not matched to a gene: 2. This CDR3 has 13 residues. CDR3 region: CASSLAGEYEQYF. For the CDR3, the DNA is TGCGCCAGCAGCTTAGCGGGAGAATACGAGCAGTACTTC. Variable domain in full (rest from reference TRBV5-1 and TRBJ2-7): KAGVTQTPRYLIKTRGQQVTLSCSPISGHRSVSWYQQTPGQGLQFLFEYFSETQRNKGNFPGRFSGRQFSNSRSEMNVSTLELGDSALYLCASSLAGEYEQYFGPGTRLTVT.

As DNA, the CDR3 is TGCGCCAGCAGCTGGGGGGGTTCGAACACCGGGGAGCTGTTTTTT. Translated, it gives CASSWGGSNTGELFF. The chain recombines TRBV5-1 with TRBJ2-2, with 7 bases aligning to TRBD2. Trimming at V came to 3 bases and at J to 0 bases, leaving 2 bases not matched to a gene. Germline V gene lookup returns CDR1 SGHRS and CDR2 YFSETQ. The CDR3 is 15 residues long.

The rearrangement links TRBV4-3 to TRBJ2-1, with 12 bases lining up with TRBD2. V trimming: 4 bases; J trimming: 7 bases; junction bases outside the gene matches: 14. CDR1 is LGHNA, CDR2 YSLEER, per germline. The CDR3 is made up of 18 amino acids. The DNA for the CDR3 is TGCGCCAGCAGCCTCGCCAGGGCTAGCGGGAGGGGGGGGAATGAGCAGTTCTTC. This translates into CASSLARASGRGGNEQFF.

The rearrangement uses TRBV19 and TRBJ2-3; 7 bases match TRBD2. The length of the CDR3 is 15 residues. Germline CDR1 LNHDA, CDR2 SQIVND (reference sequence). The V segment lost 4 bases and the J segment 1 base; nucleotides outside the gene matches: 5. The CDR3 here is CASSRGGIRTDTQYF. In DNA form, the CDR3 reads TGTGCCAGTAGTAGGGGAGGGATCCGCACAGATACGCAGTATTTT.

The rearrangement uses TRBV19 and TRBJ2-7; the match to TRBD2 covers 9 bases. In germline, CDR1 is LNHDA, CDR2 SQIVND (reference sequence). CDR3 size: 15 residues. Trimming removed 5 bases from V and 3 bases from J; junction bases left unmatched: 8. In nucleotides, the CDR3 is TGTGCCAGTAGTCTGGCTAGCGGGGATAGCTACGAGCAGTACTTC. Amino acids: CASSLASGDSYEQYF.

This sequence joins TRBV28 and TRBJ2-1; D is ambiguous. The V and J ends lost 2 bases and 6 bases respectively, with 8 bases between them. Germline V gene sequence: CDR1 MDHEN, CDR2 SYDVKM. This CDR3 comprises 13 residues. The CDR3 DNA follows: TGTGCCAGCAGTTTAACTTCGGGCAATGAGCAGTTCTTC. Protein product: CASSLTSGNEQFF.

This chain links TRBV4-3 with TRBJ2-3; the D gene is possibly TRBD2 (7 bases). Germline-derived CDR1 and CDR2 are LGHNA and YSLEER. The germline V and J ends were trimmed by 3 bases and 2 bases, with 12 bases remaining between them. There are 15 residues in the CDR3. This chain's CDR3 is CASSQGGRYTDTQYF. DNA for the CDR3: TGCGCCAGCAGCCAGGGGGGGCGGTACACAGATACGCAGTATTTT.

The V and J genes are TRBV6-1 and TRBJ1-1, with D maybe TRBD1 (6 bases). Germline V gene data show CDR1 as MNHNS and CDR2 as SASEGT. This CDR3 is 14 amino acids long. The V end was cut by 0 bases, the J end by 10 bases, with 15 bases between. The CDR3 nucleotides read TGTGCCAGCAGTGAAGCGCCGGGGGGCTCAGGAGCTTTCTTT. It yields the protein CASSEAPGGSGAFF.

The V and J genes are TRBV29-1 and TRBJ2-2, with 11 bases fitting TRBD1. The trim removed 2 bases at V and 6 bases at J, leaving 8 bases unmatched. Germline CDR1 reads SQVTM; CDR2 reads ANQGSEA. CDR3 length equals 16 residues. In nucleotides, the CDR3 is TGCAGCGTTGAATGGGTGGGGGGACAGGGGGCCGGGGAGCTGTTTTTT. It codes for CSVEWVGGQGAGELFF.

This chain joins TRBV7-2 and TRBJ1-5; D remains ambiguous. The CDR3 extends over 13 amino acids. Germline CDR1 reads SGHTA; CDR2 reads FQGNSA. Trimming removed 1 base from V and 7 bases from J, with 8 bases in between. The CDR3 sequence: CASSLGAGQPQHF. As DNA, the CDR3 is TGTGCCAGCAGCTTAGGAGCGGGGCAGCCCCAGCATTTT.

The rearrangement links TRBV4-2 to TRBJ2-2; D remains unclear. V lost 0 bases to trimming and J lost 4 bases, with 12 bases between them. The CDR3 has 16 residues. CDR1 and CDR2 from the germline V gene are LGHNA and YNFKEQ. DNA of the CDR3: TGTGCCAGCAGCCAAGAGCTCAACACCGCCACCGGGGAGCTGTTTTTT. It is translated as CASSQELNTATGELFF.

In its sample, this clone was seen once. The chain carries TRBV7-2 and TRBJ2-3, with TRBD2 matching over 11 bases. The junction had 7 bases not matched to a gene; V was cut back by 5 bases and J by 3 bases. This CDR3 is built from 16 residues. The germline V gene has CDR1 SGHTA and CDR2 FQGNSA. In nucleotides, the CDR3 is TGTGCCAGCAGCGCAACTAGCGGGAGTCCGACAGATACGCAGTATTTT. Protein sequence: CASSATSGSPTDTQYF.

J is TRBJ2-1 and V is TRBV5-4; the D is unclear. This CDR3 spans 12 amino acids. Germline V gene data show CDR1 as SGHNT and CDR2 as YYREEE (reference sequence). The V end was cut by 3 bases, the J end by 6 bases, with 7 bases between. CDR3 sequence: CASSSGLNEQFF. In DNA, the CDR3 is TGTGCCAGCAGCTCTGGGCTCAATGAGCAGTTCTTC. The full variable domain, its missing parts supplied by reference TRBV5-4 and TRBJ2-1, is ETGVTQSPTHLIKTRGQQVTLRCSSQSGHNTVSWYQQALGQGPQFIFQYYREEENGRGNFPPRFSGLQFPNYSSELNVNALELDDSALYLCASSSGLNEQFFGPGTRLTVL.

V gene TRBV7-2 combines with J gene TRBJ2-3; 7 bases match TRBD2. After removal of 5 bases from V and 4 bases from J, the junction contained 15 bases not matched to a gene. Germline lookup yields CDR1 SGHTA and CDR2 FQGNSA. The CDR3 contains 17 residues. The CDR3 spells CASSPNLVGLTADTQYF. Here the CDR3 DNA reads TGTGCCAGCAGCCCCAATTTAGTGGGACTAACAGCAGATACGCAGTATTTT.

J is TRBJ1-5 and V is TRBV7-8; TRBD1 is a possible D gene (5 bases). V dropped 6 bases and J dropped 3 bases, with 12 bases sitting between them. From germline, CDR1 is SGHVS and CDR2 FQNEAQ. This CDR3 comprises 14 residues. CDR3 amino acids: CASSQGVTNQPQHF. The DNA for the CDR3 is TGTGCCAGCAGTCAAGGGGTCACCAATCAGCCCCAGCATTTT.

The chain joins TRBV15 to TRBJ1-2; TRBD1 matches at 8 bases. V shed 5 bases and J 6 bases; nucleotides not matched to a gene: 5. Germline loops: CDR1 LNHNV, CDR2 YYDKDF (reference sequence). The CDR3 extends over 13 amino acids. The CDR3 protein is CATSLGQGHGYTF. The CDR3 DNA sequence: TGTGCCACCAGCCTAGGACAGGGCCATGGCTACACCTTC.

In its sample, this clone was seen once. CDR3 sequence (DNA): TGTGCCAGCAGTGCCTTCCACGAGCAGTACTTC. Protein: CASSAFHEQYF. The V and J genes are TRBV2 and TRBJ2-7; D is unclear. CDR1 is SNHLY, CDR2 FYNNEI, per germline. Between the trimmed V and J ends, which lost 4 bases and 5 bases, there was a span of 6 bases. The CDR3 length is 11 residues. Based on the CDR3 plus reference TRBV2 and TRBJ2-7, the full variable domain is EPEVTQTPSHQVTQMGQEVILRCVPISNHLYFYWYRQILGQKVEFLVSFYNNEISEKSEIFDDQFSVERPDGSNFTLKIRSTKLEDSAMYFCASSAFHEQYFGPGTRLTVT.

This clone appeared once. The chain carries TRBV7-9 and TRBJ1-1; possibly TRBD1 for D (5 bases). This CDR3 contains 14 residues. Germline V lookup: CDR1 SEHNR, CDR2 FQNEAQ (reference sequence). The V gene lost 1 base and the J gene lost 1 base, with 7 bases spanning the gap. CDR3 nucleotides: TGTGCCAGCAGCTTAGTAACAGGGAACACTGAAGCTTTCTTT. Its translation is CASSLVTGNTEAFF.

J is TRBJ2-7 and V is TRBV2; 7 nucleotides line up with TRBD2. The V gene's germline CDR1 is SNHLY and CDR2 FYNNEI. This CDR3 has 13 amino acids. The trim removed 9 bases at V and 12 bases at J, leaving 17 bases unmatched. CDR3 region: CARSSGGPLGTYF. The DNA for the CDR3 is TGTGCCAGGTCTAGCGGAGGGCCTTTAGGGACGTACTTC.